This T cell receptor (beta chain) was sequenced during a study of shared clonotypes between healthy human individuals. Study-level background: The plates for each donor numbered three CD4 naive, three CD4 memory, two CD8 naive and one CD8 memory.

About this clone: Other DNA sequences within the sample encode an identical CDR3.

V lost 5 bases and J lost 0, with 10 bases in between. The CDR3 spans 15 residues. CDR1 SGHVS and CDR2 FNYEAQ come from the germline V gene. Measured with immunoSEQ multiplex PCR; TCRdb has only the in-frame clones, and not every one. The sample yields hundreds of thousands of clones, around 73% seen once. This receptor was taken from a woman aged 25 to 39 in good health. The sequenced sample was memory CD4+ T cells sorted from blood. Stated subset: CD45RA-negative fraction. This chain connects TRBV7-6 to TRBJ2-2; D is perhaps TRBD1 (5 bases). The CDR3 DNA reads TGTGCCAGCAGCCGCTCCAGGGCGAACACCGGGGAGCTGTTTTTT. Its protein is CASSRSRANTGELFF.